This TCR beta chain was sequenced in a study of cytomegalovirus exposure and HLA in healthy donors. The study, taken as a whole, reports: Rarity held for most TCR sequences, but there were some public TCRs that occurred in many donors. TCR beta chains numbering more than 150 were designated cytomegalovirus-associated. In a later analysis, HLA-C alleles had the fewest associated TCRs, DRB1 alleles the most.

The V and J ends lost 0 bases and 0 bases respectively, with 17 bases between them. CDR1 is SGHRS and CDR2 is YFSETQ in the germline V gene. The CDR3 runs to 18 residues. Samples came from healthy bone marrow donors. Vbeta (60) and Jbeta (13) primers were used in the PCR. The protocol was immunoSEQ multiplex PCR, while the TCRdb copy is restricted to in-frame clones and leaves out a portion. The sample shows about 140,000 clones, 80% of them seen only once. As concerns this clone: As yet, its antigen is unknown.

This clonotype was sampled from a man between 35 and 55 years old in good health and CMV-seronegative. Specimen: PBMCs. V usage is TRBV5-1 and J usage is TRBJ2-3; the D gene is possibly TRBD2 (6 bases). CDR3 region: CASSLGAGPGSSTDTQYF. CDR3 DNA: TGCGCCAGCAGCTTGGGAGCGGGCCCCGGATCTAGCACAGATACGCAGTATTTT.